These T cell receptor beta chains were read from a single sample in a study of T cells in Graves' hyperthyroidism and ophthalmopathy. TCRdb re-derived calls from the multiplex PCR reads in MiXCR, one entry per CDR3 protein. Among 310,000 or so distinct CDR3 sequences listed, approximately 15% were seen once. Sequenced sample: blood. These TCRs come from a woman aged 55-75 years with Graves' ophthalmopathy. The CDR3 runs from the conserved cysteine through the conserved F or W. The D gene is left open where the match is weak.

D | J | V | CDR3
TRBD2 | TRBJ2-5 | TRBV5-8 | CASSNGGAGGRETQYF
- | TRBJ2-3 | TRBV7-3 | CASSLLLPGLDTQYF
- | TRBJ2-5 | TRBV5-1 | CASSWDQETQYF
TRBD1 | TRBJ2-3 | TRBV15 | CATSRGTGRTDTQYF
TRBD2 | TRBJ2-1 | TRBV11-2 | CASSARTSGFNEQFF
- | TRBJ1-1 | TRBV5-1 | CASSSLALNTEAFF
- | TRBJ2-7 | TRBV6-2/TRBV6-3 | CASSYAGKQYF
- | TRBJ2-3 | TRBV29-1 | CSVVFGRRGTDTQYF
- | TRBJ1-2 | TRBV7-9 | CASSPDPGIYTF
TRBD2 | TRBJ2-5 | TRBV5-8 | CASSQTSGGFQETQYF
- | TRBJ2-2 | TRBV28 | CASSADNTGELFF
TRBD2 | TRBJ2-3 | TRBV10-3 | CAISTGLAGSIDTQYF
- | TRBJ2-2 | TRBV7-2 | CASRGYEATGGHTGELFF
- | TRBJ1-5 | TRBV7-2 | CASNPSRGQPQHF
- | TRBJ1-6 | TRBV6-6 | CASSYSGAGSPLHF
- | TRBJ2-3 | TRBV28 | CASSPRFGSSTDTQYF
TRBD1 | TRBJ1-4 | TRBV5-6 | CASSYRQGQSEKLFF
- | TRBJ1-2 | TRBV2 | CASRPGYTDYGYTF
TRBD1 | TRBJ1-6 | TRBV2 | CASKDRGEYSPLHF
TRBD1 | TRBJ1-3 | TRBV30 | CAWNWDRQLSGNTIYF
TRBD2 | TRBJ2-7 | TRBV20-1 | CSAQPGTSLVQQYF
- | TRBJ2-5 | TRBV12-3/TRBV12-4 | CASSLGLVVETQYF
TRBD1 | TRBJ2-2 | TRBV20-1 | CSARSGGQGRTGELFF
- | TRBJ1-1 | TRBV3-1 | CASSDVSVGAFF
TRBD1 | TRBJ1-4 | TRBV13 | CASSPLDRGNEKLFF
TRBD1 | TRBJ2-7 | TRBV30 | CAWTGTGIREQYF
- | TRBJ2-1 | TRBV12-3/TRBV12-4 | CASSLGGRPGNEQFF
- | TRBJ2-5 | TRBV12-3/TRBV12-4 | CASRRSRETQYF
- | TRBJ1-1 | TRBV12-3/TRBV12-4 | CASSLRSRVAFF
TRBD1 | TRBJ1-5 | TRBV6-1 | CASRPGTGYSNQPQHF
- | TRBJ1-6 | TRBV7-2 | CASSFDSSSYNSPLHF
- | TRBJ1-2 | TRBV20-1 | CSVAPDTYYGYTF
- | TRBJ2-2 | TRBV5-1 | CASSLRSQGGNTGELFF
TRBD2 | TRBJ2-1 | TRBV6-1 | CASSKGGASSYNEQFF
- | TRBJ1-5 | TRBV3-1 | CASSQDLIPTQPQHF
TRBD1 | TRBJ2-7 | TRBV12-3/TRBV12-4 | CASSPTGDYEQYF
TRBD2 | TRBJ2-2 | TRBV18 | CASSPQGLAVHGELFF
- | TRBJ2-1 | TRBV2 | CASSETGFEQFF
- | TRBJ1-4 | TRBV18 | CASSPLNEKLFF
TRBD1 | TRBJ1-2 | TRBV27 | CASSLLGQGSWGYTF
- | TRBJ2-5 | TRBV20-1 | CSASSAGIQETQYF
- | TRBJ2-7 | TRBV6-2/TRBV6-3 | CASTWGNEQYF
- | TRBJ2-2 | TRBV5-8 | CASIEQGSGTPGSCFF
TRBD1 | TRBJ1-5 | TRBV27 | CASSFSNRGINQPQHF
TRBD2 | TRBJ2-1 | TRBV7-2 | CASSSRLANNEQFF
TRBD1 | TRBJ2-7 | TRBV10-3 | CAIRTGDRYEQYF
- | TRBJ1-5 | TRBV11-2 | CASSLHVEGNQPQHF
- | TRBJ1-2 | TRBV6-2/TRBV6-3 | CASSHSTGLRSYGYTF
- | TRBJ2-1 | TRBV11-2 | CASSLDAGGYNEQFF
- | TRBJ2-7 | TRBV19 | CASRKSDSLYEQYF
- | TRBJ2-1 | TRBV11-2 | CASSLNVRGDNEQFF
- | TRBJ1-5 | TRBV19 | CASRRDAVVDQPQHF
- | TRBJ2-3 | TRBV28 | CASSQEFWDTQYF
TRBD1 | TRBJ2-5 | TRBV24-1 | CATSRQGLETQYF
TRBD1 | TRBJ1-5 | TRBV6-1 | CASSEWTGGRQPQHF
TRBD1 | TRBJ2-7 | TRBV5-5 | CASSLAGTAPYEQYF
- | TRBJ2-1 | TRBV12-5 | CASGSDSSRNEQFF
TRBD1 | TRBJ2-7 | TRBV7-2 | CASSYSTGGGYEQYF
- | TRBJ1-1 | TRBV7-9 | CASSGRQIGAFF
TRBD2 | TRBJ2-2 | TRBV9 | CASSVASGGLITGELFF